Below, one T cell receptor (beta chain) is given with its context. The sample belongs to a study of blood T cell repertoires in COVID-19. Study background: The United States, Italy and Spain supplied acute and convalescent COVID-19 samples. The analysed material was cDNA or gDNA that came from T cells, B-cell-depleted T cells, or PBMCs.

Per the authors' pipeline: Amplification with reference gene primers provided the estimates of nucleated cell counts. Clones were sequenced by immunoSEQ multiplex PCR, and TCRdb holds only the in-frame ones, with some missing. V and J calls and clone size are as listed in that table; D and trimming were resolved from the DNA. Among 40,000 to 55,000 clones listed, 90% were seen once. The germline gives CDR1 SNHLY, CDR2 FYNNEI. This CDR3 is 13 amino acids long. Trimming left V 3 bases short and J 7 bases short, with 13 bases between. This clonotype was obtained from a human donor in a cohort sampled during active COVID-19. The rearrangement uses TRBV2 and TRBJ2-7; possible D gene TRBD1, 6 bases. The sequenced sample was peripheral blood. The CDR3 region has the DNA TGTGCCAGCAGTGACAGGGACATAATGGAGCAGTACTTC. Translation gives CASSDRDIMEQYF.